A selection of T cell receptor beta chains follows, all from one sample in a study of cytomegalovirus exposure and HLA in healthy donors. Profiling relied on immunoSEQ multiplex PCR, and the TCRdb table lists in-frame clones only, not all of them. The data show some 100,000 clones, around 88% seen once. Sequencing was carried out using PBMCs. These receptors were obtained from a man younger than 30 in good health and CMV-seronegative. The CDR3 runs from the conserved cysteine through the conserved F or W. The order of the fields is D gene, V gene, clone size, J gene, CDR3 protein, CDR3 DNA. The D gene is left open where the match is weak. Size is stated for part of the rows, as once, few or many counts, or as a class when the clone is expanded.

d_gene: TRBD1; v_gene: TRBV7-2; abundance: .; j_gene: TRBJ2-2; CDR3aa: CASSDTQGARTGELFF; CDR3nt: TGTGCCAGCAGTGACACCCAGGGGGCACGGACCGGGGAGCTGTTTTTT
d_gene: TRBD1; v_gene: TRBV5-6; abundance: .; j_gene: TRBJ2-1; CDR3aa: CASSLNVRTGVFNEQFF; CDR3nt: TGTGCCAGCAGCTTGAATGTTAGGACAGGGGTTTTCAATGAGCAGTTCTTC
d_gene: .; v_gene: TRBV27; abundance: .; j_gene: TRBJ1-4; CDR3aa: CASSLGGLTNEKLFF; CDR3nt: TGTGCCAGCAGTTTAGGGGGGTTAACTAATGAAAAACTGTTTTTT
d_gene: TRBD2; v_gene: TRBV10-3; abundance: .; j_gene: TRBJ2-4; CDR3aa: CATQPSGRAEGGIQYF; CDR3nt: TGTGCCACCCAACCTAGCGGGAGGGCCGAGGGGGGGATTCAGTACTTC
d_gene: .; v_gene: TRBV25-1; abundance: .; j_gene: TRBJ2-1; CDR3aa: CASSPITGTTNYNEQFF; CDR3nt: TGTGCCAGCAGCCCCATAACCGGGACAACTAACTACAATGAGCAGTTCTTC
d_gene: .; v_gene: TRBV5-6; abundance: .; j_gene: TRBJ2-3; CDR3aa: CASSFGGPHRTDTQYF; CDR3nt: TGTGCCAGCAGCTTTGGAGGGCCCCACCGCACAGATACGCAGTATTTT
d_gene: TRBD1; v_gene: TRBV19; abundance: .; j_gene: TRBJ1-4; CDR3aa: CASTLLGTGGEKLFF; CDR3nt: TGTGCCAGTACCCTTCTGGGGACAGGAGGGGAAAAACTGTTTTTT
d_gene: TRBD1; v_gene: TRBV14; abundance: .; j_gene: TRBJ2-6; CDR3aa: CASSQEDRVHVLTF; CDR3nt: TGTGCCAGCAGCCAGGAGGACAGGGTCCACGTCCTGACTTTC
d_gene: TRBD1; v_gene: TRBV5-4; abundance: .; j_gene: TRBJ2-7; CDR3aa: CASSTRTGDPYEQYF; CDR3nt: TGTGCCAGCAGCACTCGGACAGGCGACCCCTACGAGCAGTACTTC
d_gene: TRBD2; v_gene: TRBV30; abundance: .; j_gene: TRBJ2-3; CDR3aa: CVWSTTRTSGRADTQYF; CDR3nt: TGTGTCTGGAGCACAACCCGGACTAGCGGGAGGGCAGATACGCAGTATTTT
d_gene: .; v_gene: TRBV4-1; abundance: .; j_gene: TRBJ1-2; CDR3aa: CASSQLRDYGYTF; CDR3nt: TGCGCCAGCAGCCAACTCCGGGATTATGGCTACACCTTC
d_gene: .; v_gene: TRBV9; abundance: .; j_gene: TRBJ2-7; CDR3aa: CASSARGADTTQYF; CDR3nt: TGTGCCAGCAGCGCTCGCGGGGCTGATACGACGCAGTACTTC
d_gene: .; v_gene: TRBV5-1; abundance: once; j_gene: TRBJ1-2; CDR3aa: CASRQRFSPGDYGYTF; CDR3nt: TGCGCCAGCAGGCAACGCTTTTCGCCGGGAGACTATGGCTACACCTTC
d_gene: TRBD2; v_gene: TRBV6-6; abundance: .; j_gene: TRBJ2-5; CDR3aa: CASSRSGGFQETQYF; CDR3nt: TGTGCCAGCAGCAGGAGCGGGGGATTCCAAGAGACCCAGTACTTC
d_gene: TRBD1; v_gene: TRBV28; abundance: .; j_gene: TRBJ1-5; CDR3aa: CASRRQGGNQPQHF; CDR3nt: TGTGCCAGCAGGAGACAGGGGGGCAATCAGCCCCAGCATTTT
d_gene: .; v_gene: TRBV29-1; abundance: .; j_gene: TRBJ2-3; CDR3aa: CSVEARGRTDTQYF; CDR3nt: TGCAGCGTTGAGGCTCGCGGCCGCACAGATACGCAGTATTTT
d_gene: .; v_gene: TRBV25-1; abundance: .; j_gene: TRBJ1-2; CDR3aa: CASSETGSNGYTF; CDR3nt: TGTGCCAGCAGTGAAACAGGGTCCAATGGCTACACCTTC
d_gene: TRBD1; v_gene: TRBV6-5; abundance: .; j_gene: TRBJ2-7; CDR3aa: CASSYDRAPYEQYF; CDR3nt: TGTGCCAGCAGTTACGACAGGGCCCCCTACGAGCAGTACTTC
d_gene: .; v_gene: TRBV6-6; abundance: .; j_gene: TRBJ1-1; CDR3aa: CASGGYTEAFF; CDR3nt: TGTGCCAGCGGAGGGTACACTGAAGCTTTCTTT
d_gene: TRBD2; v_gene: TRBV6-5; abundance: .; j_gene: TRBJ2-1; CDR3aa: CASSYSGLAHNEQFF; CDR3nt: TGTGCCAGCAGTTACTCGGGACTAGCCCACAATGAGCAGTTCTTC
d_gene: .; v_gene: TRBV14; abundance: few; j_gene: TRBJ1-1; CDR3aa: CASSPYRMNTEAFF; CDR3nt: TGTGCCAGCAGCCCCTACAGAATGAACACTGAAGCTTTCTTT
d_gene: TRBD2; v_gene: TRBV27; abundance: .; j_gene: TRBJ2-5; CDR3aa: CASSLKGRLAGEKETQYF; CDR3nt: TGTGCCAGCAGTTTAAAAGGCCGACTAGCGGGGGAAAAAGAGACCCAGTACTTC
d_gene: .; v_gene: TRBV5-8; abundance: .; j_gene: TRBJ2-3; CDR3aa: CASSLRNSPGADTQYF; CDR3nt: TGTGCCAGCAGCTTGCGTAACTCCCCCGGAGCAGATACGCAGTATTTT
d_gene: .; v_gene: TRBV30; abundance: .; j_gene: TRBJ1-4; CDR3aa: CAWSGGRLGEKLFF; CDR3nt: TGTGCCTGGTCAGGAGGCAGGCTCGGTGAAAAACTGTTTTTT
d_gene: .; v_gene: TRBV15; abundance: .; j_gene: TRBJ1-2; CDR3aa: CATSRVAGERVYGYTF; CDR3nt: TGTGCCACCAGCAGAGTAGCAGGGGAACGAGTATATGGCTACACCTTC
d_gene: .; v_gene: TRBV7-2; abundance: .; j_gene: TRBJ2-1; CDR3aa: CASSLVGDEQFF; CDR3nt: TGTGCCAGCAGCTTAGTCGGGGATGAGCAGTTCTTC
d_gene: TRBD2; v_gene: TRBV18; abundance: .; j_gene: TRBJ2-7; CDR3aa: CASSPSSGGVASYEQYF; CDR3nt: TGTGCCAGCTCACCATCTAGCGGGGGGGTCGCGTCCTACGAGCAGTACTTC
d_gene: TRBD1; v_gene: TRBV6-5; abundance: .; j_gene: TRBJ1-5; CDR3aa: CASSYRGQDNQPQHF; CDR3nt: TGTGCCAGCAGTTACCGGGGACAGGACAATCAGCCCCAGCATTTT